A selection of T cell receptor beta chains follows, all from one sample in a study of blood T cell repertoires in COVID-19. Assay: immunoSEQ multiplex PCR; the TCRdb copy retains only in-frame clones and omits some. Among roughly 310,000 clones listed, around 89% were seen once. Sequencing used PBMCs or T cells enriched from blood (not recorded which). The receptors were sampled from a woman between 40 and 50 years old who had recovered from COVID-19. Both conserved end residues are part of each CDR3. D genes are given only for firm matches. The size field is filled for only some rows; it gives once, few, many or a size class.

v_call	d_call	j_call	clone_size	cdr3_length	cdr3_aa	cdr3_nt
TRBV7-9	.	TRBJ2-5	.	13	CASRHAGEETQYF	TGTGCCAGCAGGCACGCAGGGGAAGAGACCCAGTACTTC
TRBV7-2	TRBD1	TRBJ2-2	.	16	CASSPTGGANTGELFF	TGTGCCAGCAGCCCTACAGGGGGCGCAAACACCGGGGAGCTGTTTTTT
TRBV5-1	TRBD1	TRBJ2-3	.	20	CASSFRPPGQGATSTDTQYF	TGCGCCAGCAGCTTTCGGCCCCCGGGACAGGGGGCTACTAGCACAGATACGCAGTATTTT
TRBV27	.	TRBJ1-4	.	13	CASKMFGEEKLFF	TGTGCCAGCAAAATGTTCGGAGAAGAAAAACTGTTTTTT
TRBV2	.	TRBJ2-2	.	14	CASSEVGATGELFF	TGTGCCAGCAGCGAAGTAGGGGCCACCGGGGAGCTGTTTTTT
TRBV29-1	.	TRBJ1-1	.	15	CSVSHSTRSNTEAFF	TGCAGCGTTTCACATTCGACACGCTCGAACACTGAAGCTTTCTTT
TRBV10-2	TRBD2	TRBJ2-1	.	14	CATRVSGIGNEQFF	TGCGCCACCCGGGTTAGCGGGATCGGGAATGAGCAGTTCTTC
TRBV25-1	TRBD1	TRBJ1-2	once	16	CASSEYLGQLSYGYTF	TGTGCCAGCAGTGAATATCTGGGACAGCTCTCCTATGGCTACACCTTC
TRBV18	.	TRBJ1-5	.	14	CASSPGQGLQPQHF	TGTGCCAGCTCCCCCGGGCAGGGGTTACAGCCCCAGCATTTT
TRBV6-2/TRBV6-3	TRBD2	TRBJ2-2	.	17	CASSWTSGGAGSGELFF	TGTGCCAGCAGTTGGACTAGCGGGGGGGCCGGCTCCGGGGAGCTGTTTTTT
TRBV28	.	TRBJ1-5	.	15	CASSLPRGTGQPQHF	TGTGCCAGCAGTTTACCCAGGGGAACGGGTCAGCCCCAGCATTTT